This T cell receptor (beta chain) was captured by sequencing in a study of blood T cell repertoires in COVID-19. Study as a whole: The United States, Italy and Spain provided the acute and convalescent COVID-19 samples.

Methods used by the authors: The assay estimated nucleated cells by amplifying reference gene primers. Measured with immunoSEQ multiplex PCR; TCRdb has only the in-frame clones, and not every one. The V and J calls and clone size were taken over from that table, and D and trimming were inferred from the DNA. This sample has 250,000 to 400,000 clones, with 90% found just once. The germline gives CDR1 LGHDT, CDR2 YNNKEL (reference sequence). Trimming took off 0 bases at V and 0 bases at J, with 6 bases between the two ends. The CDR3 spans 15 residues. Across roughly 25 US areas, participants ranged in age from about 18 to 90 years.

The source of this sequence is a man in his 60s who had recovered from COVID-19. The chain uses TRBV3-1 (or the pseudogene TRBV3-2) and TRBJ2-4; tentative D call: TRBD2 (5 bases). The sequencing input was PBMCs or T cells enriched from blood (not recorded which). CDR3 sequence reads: CASSQDGIAKNIQYF. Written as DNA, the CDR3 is TGTGCCAGCAGCCAAGACGGGATAGCCAAAAACATTCAGTACTTC.